The TCR beta chain under discussion was sequenced for a study of blood T cell repertoires in COVID-19. Looking at the study overall: The analysed material was cDNA or gDNA that came from T cells, B-cell-depleted T cells, or PBMCs.

The repertoire was sequenced with immunoSEQ multiplex PCR; TCRdb's copy has only in-frame clones and lacks some. This table holds about 92,000 clones, 80% found once. CDR1 MNHEY and CDR2 SVGEGT come from the germline V gene. V was pared by 6 bases and J by 2 bases, with 19 bases between. The CDR3 spans 16 residues. J is TRBJ2-5 and V is TRBV6-2 or TRBV6-3, with no clear D. The material sequenced was peripheral blood. This TCR derives from a woman between 70 and 85 years old with acute or convalescent COVID-19. The CDR3 reads CASSPLGLGDQETQYF. As DNA, the CDR3 is TGTGCCAGCAGCCCTTTGGGCCTGGGCGATCAAGAGACCCAGTACTTC.